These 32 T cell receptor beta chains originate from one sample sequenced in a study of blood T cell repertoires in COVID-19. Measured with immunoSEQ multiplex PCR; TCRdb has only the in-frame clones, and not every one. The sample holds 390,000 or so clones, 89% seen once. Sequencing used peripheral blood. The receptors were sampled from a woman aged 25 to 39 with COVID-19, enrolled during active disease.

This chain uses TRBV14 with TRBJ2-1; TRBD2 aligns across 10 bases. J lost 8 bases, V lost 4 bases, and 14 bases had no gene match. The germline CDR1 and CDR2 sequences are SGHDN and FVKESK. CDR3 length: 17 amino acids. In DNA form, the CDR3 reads TGTGCCAGCAGCCCCGGTTTAGGGACTAGCGCTTTTTATGAGCAGTTCTTC. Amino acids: CASSPGLGTSAFYEQFF.

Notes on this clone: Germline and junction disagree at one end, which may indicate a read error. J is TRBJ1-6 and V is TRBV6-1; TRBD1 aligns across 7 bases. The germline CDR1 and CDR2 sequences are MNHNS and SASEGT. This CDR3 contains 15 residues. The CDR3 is CASSEEDRSFSPLHF. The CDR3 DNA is TGTGCCAGCAGCGAAGAGGACAGGTCCTTTTCACCCCTCCACTTT.

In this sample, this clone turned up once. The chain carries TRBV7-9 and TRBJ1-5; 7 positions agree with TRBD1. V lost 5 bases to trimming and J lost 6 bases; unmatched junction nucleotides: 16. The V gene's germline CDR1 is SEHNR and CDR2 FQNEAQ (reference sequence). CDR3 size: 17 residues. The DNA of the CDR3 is TGTGCCAGCAGCCCCACAGGGGACACCTTGGGAGGTCAGCCCCAGCATTTT. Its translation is CASSPTGDTLGGQPQHF.

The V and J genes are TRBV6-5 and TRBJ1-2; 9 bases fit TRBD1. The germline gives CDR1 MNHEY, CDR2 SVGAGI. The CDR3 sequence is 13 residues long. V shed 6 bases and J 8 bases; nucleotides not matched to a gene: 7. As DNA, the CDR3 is TGTGCCAGCAGCACCGGGACAGGGAGCGGCTACACCTTC. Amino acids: CASSTGTGSGYTF.

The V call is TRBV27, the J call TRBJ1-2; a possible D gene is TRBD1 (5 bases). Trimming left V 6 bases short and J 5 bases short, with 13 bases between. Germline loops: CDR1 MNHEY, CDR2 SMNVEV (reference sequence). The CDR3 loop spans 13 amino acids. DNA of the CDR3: TGTGCCAGCAGATCCGGGGGGGGATATGGCTACACCTTC. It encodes CASRSGGGYGYTF.

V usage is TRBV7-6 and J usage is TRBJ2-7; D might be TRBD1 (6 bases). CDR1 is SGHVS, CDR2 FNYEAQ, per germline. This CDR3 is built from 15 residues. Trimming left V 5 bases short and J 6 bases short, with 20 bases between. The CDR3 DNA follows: TGTGCCAGCAGCCTCTGGGGGCTTAAGGCCTCCGAGCAGTACTTC. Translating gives CASSLWGLKASEQYF.

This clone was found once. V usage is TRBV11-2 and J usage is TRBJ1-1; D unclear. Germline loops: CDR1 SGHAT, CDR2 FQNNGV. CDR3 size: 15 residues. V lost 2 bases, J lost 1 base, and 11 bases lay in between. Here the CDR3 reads CASSLSRRGNTEAFF. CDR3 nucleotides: TGTGCCAGCAGCTTATCCCGCCGAGGGAACACTGAAGCTTTCTTT.

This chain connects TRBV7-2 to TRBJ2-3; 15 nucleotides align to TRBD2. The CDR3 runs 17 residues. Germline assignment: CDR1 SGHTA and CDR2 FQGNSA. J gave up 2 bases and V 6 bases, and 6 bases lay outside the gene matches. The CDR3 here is CASRIGLAGGYTDTQYF. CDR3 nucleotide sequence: TGTGCCAGCAGGATTGGACTAGCGGGGGGGTACACAGATACGCAGTATTTT.

CDR3 coding DNA: TGTGCCAGCAGTGAAGCGCTAGCCGAGCGGAGCGAAGCTTTCTTT. Amino acids: CASSEALAERSEAFF. The gene calls are TRBV6-1 and TRBJ1-1; D remains ambiguous. Germline CDR1 and CDR2: MNHNS and SASEGT. The CDR3 runs to 15 residues. Trimming removed 0 bases from V and 8 bases from J, with 16 bases in between.

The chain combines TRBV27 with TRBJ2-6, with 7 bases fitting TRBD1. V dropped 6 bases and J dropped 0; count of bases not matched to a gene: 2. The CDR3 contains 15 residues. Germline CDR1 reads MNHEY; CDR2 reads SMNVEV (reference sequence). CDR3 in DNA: TGTGCCAGCAGGGGACAGATCTCTGGGGCCAACGTCCTGACTTTC. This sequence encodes CASRGQISGANVLTF. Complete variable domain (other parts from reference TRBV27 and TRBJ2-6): EAQVTQNPRYLITVTGKKLTVTCSQNMNHEYMSWYRQDPGLGLRQIYYSMNVEVTDKGDVPEGYKVSRKEKRNFPLILESPSPNQTSLYFCASRGQISGANVLTFGAGSRLTVL.

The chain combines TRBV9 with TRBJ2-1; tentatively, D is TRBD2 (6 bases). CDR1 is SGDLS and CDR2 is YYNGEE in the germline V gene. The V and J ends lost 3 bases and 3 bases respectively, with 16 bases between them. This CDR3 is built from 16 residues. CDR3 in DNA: TGTGCCAGCAGCGGGAGGGGTGGGCTAGGCTACAATGAGCAGTTCTTC. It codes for CASSGRGGLGYNEQFF.

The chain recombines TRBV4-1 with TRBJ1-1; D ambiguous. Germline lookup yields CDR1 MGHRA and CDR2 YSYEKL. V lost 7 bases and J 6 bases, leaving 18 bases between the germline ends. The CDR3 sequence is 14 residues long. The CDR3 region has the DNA TGCGCCAGCATCGCACTAGGGCAGCGACCTGAAGCTTTCTTT. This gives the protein CASIALGQRPEAFF.

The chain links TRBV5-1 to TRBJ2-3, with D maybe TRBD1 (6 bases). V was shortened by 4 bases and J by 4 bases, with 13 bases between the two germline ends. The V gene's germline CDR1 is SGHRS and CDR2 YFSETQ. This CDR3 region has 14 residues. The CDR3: CASSVSPGADTQYF. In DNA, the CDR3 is TGCGCCAGCAGCGTTAGCCCAGGGGCAGATACGCAGTATTTT.

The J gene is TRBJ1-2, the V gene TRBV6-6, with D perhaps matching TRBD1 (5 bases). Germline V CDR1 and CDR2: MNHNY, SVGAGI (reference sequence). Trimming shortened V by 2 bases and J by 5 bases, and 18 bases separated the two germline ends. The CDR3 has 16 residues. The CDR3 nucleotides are TGTGCCAGCAGTTACGAATCACAAGTCCGGGGGTATGGCTACACCTTC. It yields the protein CASSYESQVRGYGYTF.

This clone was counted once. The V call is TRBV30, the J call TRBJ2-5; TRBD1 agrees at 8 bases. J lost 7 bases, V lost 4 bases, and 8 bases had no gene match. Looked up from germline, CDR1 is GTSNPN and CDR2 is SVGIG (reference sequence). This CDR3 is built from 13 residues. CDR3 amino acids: CAWTPDRVGTQYF. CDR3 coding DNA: TGTGCCTGGACCCCGGACAGGGTGGGGACCCAGTACTTC.

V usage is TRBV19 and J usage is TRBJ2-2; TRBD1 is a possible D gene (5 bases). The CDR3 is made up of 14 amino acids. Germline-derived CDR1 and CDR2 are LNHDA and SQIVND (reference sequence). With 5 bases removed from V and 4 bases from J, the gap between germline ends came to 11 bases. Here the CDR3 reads CASSQTGRTGELFF. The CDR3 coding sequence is TGTGCCAGTAGTCAAACAGGACGCACCGGGGAGCTGTTTTTT.

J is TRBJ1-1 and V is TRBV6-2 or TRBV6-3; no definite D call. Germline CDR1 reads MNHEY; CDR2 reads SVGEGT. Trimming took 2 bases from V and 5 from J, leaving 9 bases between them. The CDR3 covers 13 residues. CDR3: CASSYADWTEAFF. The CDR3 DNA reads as TGTGCCAGCAGTTACGCAGATTGGACTGAAGCTTTCTTT.

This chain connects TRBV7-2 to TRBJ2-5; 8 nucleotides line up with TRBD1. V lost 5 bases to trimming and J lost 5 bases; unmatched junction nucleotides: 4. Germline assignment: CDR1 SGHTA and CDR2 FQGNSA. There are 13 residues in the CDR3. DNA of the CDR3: TGTGCCAGCAGCCAACAGGGGGGCGAGACCCAGTACTTC. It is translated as CASSQQGGETQYF.

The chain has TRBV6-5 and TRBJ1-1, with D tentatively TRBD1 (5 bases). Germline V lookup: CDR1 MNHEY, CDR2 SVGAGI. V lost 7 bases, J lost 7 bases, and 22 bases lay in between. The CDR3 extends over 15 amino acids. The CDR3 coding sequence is TGTGCCAGCATTAAGCCCGGAGGGTCAGGGCTTGAAGCTTTCTTT. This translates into CASIKPGGSGLEAFF.

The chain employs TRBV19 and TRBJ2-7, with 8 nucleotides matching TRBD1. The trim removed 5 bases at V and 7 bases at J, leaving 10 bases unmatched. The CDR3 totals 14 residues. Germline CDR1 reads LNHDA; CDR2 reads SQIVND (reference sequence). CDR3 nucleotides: TGTGCCAGTAGTTCCCGGGACAGGCGTGGTGAGCAGTACTTC. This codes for CASSSRDRRGEQYF.

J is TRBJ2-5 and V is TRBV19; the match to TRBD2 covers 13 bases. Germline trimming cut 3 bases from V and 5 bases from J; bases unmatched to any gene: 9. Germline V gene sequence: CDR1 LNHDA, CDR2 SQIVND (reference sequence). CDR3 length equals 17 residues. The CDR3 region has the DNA TGTGCCAGTAGTATCGCACTAGCGGGAGGGCGAGGGGAGACCCAGTACTTC. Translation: CASSIALAGGRGETQYF.

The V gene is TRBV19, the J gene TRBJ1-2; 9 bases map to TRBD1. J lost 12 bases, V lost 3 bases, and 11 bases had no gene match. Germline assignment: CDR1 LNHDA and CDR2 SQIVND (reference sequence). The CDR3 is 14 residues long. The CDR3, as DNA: TGTGCCAGTAGTATGAGTGTGGGGACAGGGAGACACACCTTC. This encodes CASSMSVGTGRHTF.

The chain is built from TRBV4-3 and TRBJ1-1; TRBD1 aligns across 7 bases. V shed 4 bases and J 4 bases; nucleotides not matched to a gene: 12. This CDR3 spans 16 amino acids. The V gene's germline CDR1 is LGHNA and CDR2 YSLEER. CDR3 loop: CASSRTILQGGTEAFF. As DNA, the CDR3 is TGCGCCAGCAGCCGCACCATCCTCCAGGGGGGCACTGAAGCTTTCTTT.

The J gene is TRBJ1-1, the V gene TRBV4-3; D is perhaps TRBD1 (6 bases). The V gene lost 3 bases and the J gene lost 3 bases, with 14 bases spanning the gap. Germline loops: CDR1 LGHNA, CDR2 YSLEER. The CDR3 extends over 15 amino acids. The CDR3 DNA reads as TGCGCCAGCAGCCACCGGGTGGCAGGGGACACTGAAGCTTTCTTT. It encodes CASSHRVAGDTEAFF.

CDR3 sequence reads: CASIWRAGTGELFF. The CDR3 nucleotides are TGTGCCAGCATTTGGCGAGCCGGGACCGGGGAGCTGTTTTTT. The rearrangement uses TRBV27 and TRBJ2-2; no firm D call. The germline V gene has CDR1 MNHEY and CDR2 SMNVEV (reference sequence). The CDR3 sequence is 14 residues long. The V and J ends lost 7 bases and 5 bases respectively, with 14 bases between them.

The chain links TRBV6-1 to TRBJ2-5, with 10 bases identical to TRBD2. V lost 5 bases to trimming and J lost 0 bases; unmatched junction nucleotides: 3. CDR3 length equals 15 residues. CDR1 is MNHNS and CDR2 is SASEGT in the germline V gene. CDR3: CASSSGLAYQETQYF. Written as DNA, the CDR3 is TGTGCCAGCAGTTCGGGACTAGCGTACCAAGAGACCCAGTACTTC.

CDR3 region: CASSPTQGRPGNTIYF. CDR3 DNA: TGTGCCAGCAGCCCTACACAGGGCAGGCCTGGAAACACCATATATTTT. This rearrangement joins TRBV7-8 to TRBJ1-3, with a possible D match to TRBD1 (6 bases). Trimming removed 5 bases from V and 2 bases from J, with 16 bases in between. Germline V gene sequence: CDR1 SGHVS, CDR2 FQNEAQ. The CDR3 sequence is 16 residues long.

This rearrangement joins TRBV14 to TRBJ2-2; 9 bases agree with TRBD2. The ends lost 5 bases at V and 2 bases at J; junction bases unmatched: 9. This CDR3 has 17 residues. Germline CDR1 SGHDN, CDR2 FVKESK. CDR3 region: CASSYHLAGTNTGELFF. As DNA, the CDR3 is TGTGCCAGCAGCTACCATCTAGCGGGGACCAACACCGGGGAGCTGTTTTTT. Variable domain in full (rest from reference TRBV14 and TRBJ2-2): EAGVTQFPSHSVIEKGQTVTLRCDPISGHDNLYWYRRVMGKEIKFLLHFVKESKQDESGMPNNRFLAERTGGTYSTLKVQPAELEDSGVYFCASSYHLAGTNTGELFFGEGSRLTVL.

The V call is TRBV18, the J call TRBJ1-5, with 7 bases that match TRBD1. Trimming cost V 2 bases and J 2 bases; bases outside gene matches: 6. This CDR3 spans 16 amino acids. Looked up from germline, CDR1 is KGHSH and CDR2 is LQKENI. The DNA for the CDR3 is TGTGCCAGCTCACCAAGAGGGGGCCAAGGCAATCAGCCCCAGCATTTT. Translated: CASSPRGGQGNQPQHF.

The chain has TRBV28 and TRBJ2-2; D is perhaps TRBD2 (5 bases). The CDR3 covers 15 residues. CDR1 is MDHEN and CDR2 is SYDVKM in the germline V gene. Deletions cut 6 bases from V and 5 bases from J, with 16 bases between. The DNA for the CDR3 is TGTGCCAGCAGCTCCGGCGGGTCCGAGACCGGGGAGCTGTTTTTT. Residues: CASSSGGSETGELFF.

CDR3: CASSLSGREPYGYTF. The DNA of the CDR3 is TGTGCCAGCAGTTTATCTGGCAGGGAACCCTATGGCTACACCTTC. The V and J genes are TRBV28 and TRBJ1-2; perhaps TRBD1 as D (5 bases). Germline V gene sequence: CDR1 MDHEN, CDR2 SYDVKM. Trimming removed 1 base at V and 4 bases at J, with 13 bases between. The CDR3 loop spans 15 amino acids.

The CDR3 is CASKPGDSETQYF. Written as DNA, the CDR3 is TGTGCCAGCAAACCGGGAGACTCAGAGACCCAGTACTTC. The V call is TRBV5-4, the J call TRBJ2-5; TRBD2 might be the D (6 bases). CDR1 SGHNT and CDR2 YYREEE come from the germline V gene (reference sequence). The CDR3 covers 13 residues. Trimming pared 6 bases from V and 4 bases from J, leaving 13 bases between.